This T cell receptor (beta chain) is from a study of OX40 agonist ivuxolimab in advanced cancers. As for the study in general: Subjects had a mean age of around 60 years, with a range of 23 to 79; around 80% were male. Study results and limitations: Relative to CD4+, CD8+ T cells held more expanded clones on average. Doses of 0.1 to 3.0 mg/kg were accompanied by clonal expansion of CD4+ and CD8+ blood T cells by week 6.

The germline gives CDR1 SNHLY, CDR2 FYNNEI. The CDR3 consists of 13 residues. Deletions cut 6 bases from V and 3 bases from J, with 12 bases between. A note on this clone: Antigen: not known.

Produced via immunoSEQ multiplex PCR; TCRdb's table is partial and in-frame only. The data show under 65,000 clones, with 75% to 90% seen just once and about 11% held by the top ten. The timepoints at which blood was sampled were baseline, cycle 4 day 1, and cycle 7 day 1. Sequenced here: CD4+ or CD8+ T cells sorted from blood, sampled in a trial of the OX40 agonist ivuxolimab. The clonotype comes from an adult with an advanced solid tumor such as melanoma, head and neck, liver or kidney cancer. The chain combines TRBV2 with TRBJ2-7; TRBD1 might be the D (7 bases). The CDR3, as DNA: TGTGCCAGCAGGGAGGGGGCCTTCTACGAGCAGTACTTC. Protein: CASREGAFYEQYF. Together with reference TRBV2 and TRBJ2-7, the CDR3 gives the full variable domain: EPEVTQTPSHQVTQMGQEVILRCVPISNHLYFYWYRQILGQKVEFLVSFYNNEISEKSEIFDDQFSVERPDGSNFTLKIRSTKLEDSAMYFCASREGAFYEQYFGPGTRLTVT.